This record looks at one T cell receptor beta chain sequence and its context. This entry comes from a study of blood T cells in healthy people across ages. Unmatched junction bases numbered 9, after V lost 0 bases and J lost 2 bases. Germline V gene data show CDR1 as SGDLS and CDR2 as YYNGEE. This CDR3 is 17 amino acids long. Combining a sample-barcoded 5' primer with a J-beta primer mix, a second PCR ran for 7 to 11 cycles. A template-switch adaptor that had 12 random nucleotides put a tag on each cDNA molecule. TCRdb fed the 5' RACE reads into MiXCR, producing one record per CDR3 protein. In the table there are 790,000 or so distinct CDR3 sequences, about 56% of which are singletons. Approximately 9.6 milliliters of peripheral blood were drawn from each donor into EDTA-treated tubes. Each sample yielded at least 5 micrograms of PBMC total RNA.

The source of this sequence is a man aged 40-49 years in good health. V usage is TRBV9 and J usage is TRBJ2-3, with 7 bases lining up with TRBD1. The sequencing sample was made of blood. The CDR3 here is CASSVGAPRGTTDTQYF. The CDR3 DNA sequence: TGTGCCAGCAGCGTAGGGGCCCCCAGGGGGACCACAGATACGCAGTATTTT.